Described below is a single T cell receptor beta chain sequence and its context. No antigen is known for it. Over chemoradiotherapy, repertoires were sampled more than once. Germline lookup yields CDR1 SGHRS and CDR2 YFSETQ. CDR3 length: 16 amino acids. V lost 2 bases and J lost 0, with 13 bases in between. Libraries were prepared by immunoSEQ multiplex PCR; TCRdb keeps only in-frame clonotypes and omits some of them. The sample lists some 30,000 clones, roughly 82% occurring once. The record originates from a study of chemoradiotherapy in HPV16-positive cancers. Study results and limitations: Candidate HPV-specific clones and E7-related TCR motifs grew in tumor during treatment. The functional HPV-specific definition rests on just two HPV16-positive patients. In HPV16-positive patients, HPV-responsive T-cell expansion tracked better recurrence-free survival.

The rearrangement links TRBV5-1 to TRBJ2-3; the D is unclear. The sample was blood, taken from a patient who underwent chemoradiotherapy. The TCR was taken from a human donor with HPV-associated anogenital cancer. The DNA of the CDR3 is TGCGCCAGCAGCTTAGACGAGGTCCCTAGCACAGATACGCAGTATTTT. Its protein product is CASSLDEVPSTDTQYF. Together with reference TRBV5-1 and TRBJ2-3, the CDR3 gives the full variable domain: KAGVTQTPRYLIKTRGQQVTLSCSPISGHRSVSWYQQTPGQGLQFLFEYFSETQRNKGNFPGRFSGRQFSNSRSEMNVSTLELGDSALYLCASSLDEVPSTDTQYFGPGTRLTVL.